This T cell receptor beta chain was obtained from a study of stem cell transplantation in POMP-related autoinflammatory disease. Study background: Hypothesis: faulty thymoproteasomes impair CD8+ T-cell selection, skewing TRB repertoires.

The CDR3 spans 16 residues. In germline, CDR1 is MGHRA, CDR2 YSYEKL. V dropped 0 bases and J dropped 9; count of bases not matched to a gene: 9. Points from the study as a whole: PRAID patients trended toward lower TRB diversity and higher clonality in all analyzed T-cell subsets. Fewer unique TRB V-J gene pairings were identified in patients with PRAID.

Turning to this clone: The antigen remains undetermined.

The method was immunoSEQ multiplex PCR; TCRdb's version includes in-frame clones alone and lacks a portion of them. The sample contains about 1,300 clones, roughly 80% of which appear only once. The chain links TRBV4-1 to TRBJ2-1, with 9 bases identical to TRBD2. This TCR came from a human donor in good health. The sample comprised CD8+ T cells from PBMCs. CDR3 sequence reads: CASSQDPASGVSEQFF. CDR3 sequence (DNA): TGCGCCAGCAGCCAAGACCCGGCTAGCGGGGTCAGTGAGCAGTTCTTC.